This T cell receptor beta chain was sequenced during a study of blood T cell repertoires in COVID-19. Study at large: Samples representing acute and convalescent COVID-19 were sourced from the United States, Italy and Spain. T cells, B-cell-depleted T cells, or PBMCs supplied cDNA or gDNA.

The authors' processing: Amplification from reference gene primers served as the basis for estimated nucleated cell counts. Produced via immunoSEQ multiplex PCR; TCRdb's table is partial and in-frame only. The DNA gave D and trimming, while V, J and clone size come from that table. In the table there are more than 110,000 clones, roughly 80% of which are singletons. The CDR3 contains 15 residues. Sequenced material: peripheral blood. The chain carries TRBV21-1 and TRBJ2-7; TRBD2 reflects the table's D call only, with no check against the DNA. TRBV21-1 is shown as a pseudogene. This receptor was taken from a woman aged 45-65 years with active or convalescent COVID-19. The CDR3 coding sequence is TGTGCCAGCAGCACCTCCTCTGGGGGGGGTGGCGAGCAGTACTTC. Translated: CASSTSSGGGGEQYF.